The 20 T cell receptor beta chains presented below share a single source sample, sequenced in a study of blood T cells in healthy people across ages. Together with a sample-barcoded 5' primer, a J-beta primer mix was included in a second PCR lasting about 6 to 11 cycles. Using its own MiXCR run on the 5' RACE reads, TCRdb lists one record per CDR3 protein. The sample lists around 800,000 distinct CDR3 sequences, around a quarter occurring once. Separately, the same data were catalogued under a study of T cells of mothers and their children.

Sequencing input: blood. The receptor set was obtained from a boy between 10 and 17 years old in good health.

The rearrangement joins TRBV29-1 to TRBJ2-5, with 8 bases lining up with TRBD1. J gave up 5 bases and V 5 bases, and 10 bases lay outside the gene matches. Germline lookup yields CDR1 SQVTM and CDR2 ANQGSEA. This CDR3 is 14 amino acids long. CDR3 bases: TGCAGCGTTACTCAGACAGGGGTGAGGGAGACCCAGTACTTC. The encoded protein is CSVTQTGVRETQYF.

The rearrangement joins TRBV5-1 to TRBJ2-7; 9 bases map to TRBD2. Germline trimming cut 2 bases from V and 7 bases from J; bases unmatched to any gene: 13. The CDR3 sequence is 16 residues long. In germline, CDR1 is SGHRS, CDR2 YFSETQ. CDR3 sequence: CASSFRSSGASGEQYF. The CDR3 nucleotides are TGCGCCAGCAGCTTCCGATCTAGCGGGGCCTCGGGGGAGCAGTACTTC.

In this sample, this clonotype turned up a few times. The gene calls are TRBV11-3 and TRBJ2-2; 8 bases match TRBD1. J gave up 4 bases and V 5 bases, and 6 bases lay outside the gene matches. CDR3 length equals 15 residues. Looked up from germline, CDR1 is SGHNT and CDR2 is YENEEA. The DNA of the CDR3 is TGTGCCAGCAGCCTGGGACAGGCAGGCACCGGGGAGCTGTTTTTT. It translates to CASSLGQAGTGELFF.

The CDR3 spells CAGAGTAGNEQFF. The CDR3 coding sequence is TGTGCCGGGGCCGGGACAGCCGGAAATGAGCAGTTCTTC. The rearrangement joins TRBV28 to TRBJ2-5, with 7 bases identical to TRBD1. The assigned J gene may be wrong: the sequence end matches TRBJ2-1 better. From germline, CDR1 is MDHEN and CDR2 SYDVKM. CDR3 length: 13 residues.

This clonotype has just a few counts. The chain carries TRBV20-1 and TRBJ2-4; tentative D call: TRBD2 (7 bases). Per germline, CDR1 DFQATT and CDR2 SNEGSKA (reference sequence). This CDR3 has 16 amino acids. V was cut by 0 bases and J by 0 bases, with 12 bases left in between. The CDR3 here is CSARDEGGGAKNIQYF. CDR3 DNA sequence: TGCAGTGCTAGAGATGAAGGGGGGGGAGCCAAAAACATTCAGTACTTC.

This clonotype has only a few counts. This sequence joins TRBV14 and TRBJ2-1, with a tentative D call TRBD2 (5 bases). The V end lost 0 bases, the J end lost 7 bases, and 10 bases lay between the germline ends. This CDR3 has 14 amino acids. Per germline, CDR1 SGHDN and CDR2 FVKESK. CDR3 bases: TGTGCCAGCAGCCAAGATTGGGCGGGTAATGAGCAGTTCTTC. Its translation is CASSQDWAGNEQFF.

A few counts support this clonotype. The CDR3 region has the DNA TGCGCCAGCAGCTTGAACAGGGGAGACGAAAAACTGTTTTTT. It specifies CASSLNRGDEKLFF. The rearrangement joins TRBV5-1 to TRBJ1-4; 7 positions agree with TRBD1. CDR3 length: 14 amino acids. CDR1 and CDR2 (germline): SGHRS, YFSETQ. The junction had 5 bases not matched to a gene; V was cut back by 1 base and J by 8 bases.

This sequence joins TRBV7-9 and TRBJ2-5; D may be TRBD2 (5 bases). From germline, CDR1 is SEHNR and CDR2 FQNEAQ (reference sequence). V lost 8 bases to trimming and J lost 4 bases, with 23 bases between them. This CDR3 is 16 amino acids long. DNA of the CDR3: TGTGCCAGCGGAACCCCGAAGGGTCCTGAGGGAGAGACCCAGTACTTC. Residues: CASGTPKGPEGETQYF.

This clonotype has more than one count but fewer than ten. V usage is TRBV5-1 and J usage is TRBJ2-7, with D possibly being TRBD2 (6 bases). V was clipped by 7 bases and J by 4 bases, with 18 bases between them. CDR1 and CDR2 from the germline V gene are SGHRS and YFSETQ. The CDR3 has 14 amino acids. The CDR3: CASCLGGAGYEQYF. The CDR3 nucleotides read TGCGCCAGCTGCCTCGGCGGGGCCGGATACGAGCAGTACTTC. Full variable domain (missing parts from reference TRBV5-1 and TRBJ2-7): KAGVTQTPRYLIKTRGQQVTLSCSPISGHRSVSWYQQTPGQGLQFLFEYFSETQRNKGNFPGRFSGRQFSNSRSEMNVSTLELGDSALYLCASCLGGAGYEQYFGPGTRLTVT.

V is TRBV19 and J is TRBJ2-3; the match to TRBD1 covers 7 bases. The CDR3 runs 13 residues. Trimming took 10 bases from V and 4 from J; bases not matched to a gene: 8. The germline gives CDR1 LNHDA, CDR2 SQIVND (reference sequence). CDR3 nucleotides: TGTGCCACCCGACAGGGAATATCAGATACGCAGTATTTT. Its translation: CATRQGISDTQYF.

This clonotype showed up just a few times. The J gene is TRBJ2-1, the V gene TRBV7-9; 10 bases map to TRBD2. TRBJ2-5 explains the end of the DNA better; the J call may be wrong. Per the germline V gene, CDR1 is SEHNR and CDR2 is FQNEAQ (reference sequence). The CDR3 runs 14 residues. In nucleotides, the CDR3 is TGTGCCAGCAGCACCAGCGGGGGGGGCGAGACCCAGTACTTC. The encoded protein is CASSTSGGGETQYF.

The chain employs TRBV28 and TRBJ2-1, with TRBD2 identical over 11 bases. The CDR3 runs 17 residues. Germline V gene sequence: CDR1 MDHEN, CDR2 SYDVKM. V lost 3 bases, J lost 3 bases, and 7 bases stayed unmatched. The CDR3 bases are TGTGCCAGCAGTTTCTTCAGACTAGCGGGGATCTACAATGAGCAGTTCTTC. Encoded protein: CASSFFRLAGIYNEQFF.

This clonotype has only a few counts. This may come from a read error, since a much larger clone is one base off. The chain recombines TRBV19 with TRBJ2-1; D is possibly TRBD2 (5 bases). Germline V gives CDR1 LNHDA, CDR2 SQIVND (reference sequence). This CDR3 is 14 amino acids long. CDR3 protein: CASSIILAQNERFF. CDR3 DNA: TGTGCCAGTAGTATCATTCTAGCTCAGAATGAGCGGTTCTTC.

This clonotype was detected only a few times. The V gene is TRBV12-5, the J gene TRBJ2-5; TRBD1 matches at 10 bases. Matching the DNA end better, TRBJ2-1 makes the J call doubtful. CDR1 is LGHNT and CDR2 is FRNRAP in the germline V gene. This CDR3 has 14 amino acids. The CDR3 spells CASGLPGQGYEQFF. The CDR3 DNA reads TGTGCTAGTGGTTTGCCGGGACAGGGGTATGAGCAGTTCTTC.

V is TRBV10-3 and J is TRBJ2-3; weak D call: TRBD1 (6 bases). Per germline, CDR1 ENHRY and CDR2 SYGVKD. The CDR3 contains 14 residues. Trimming took off 6 bases at V and 1 base at J, with 11 bases between the two ends. The CDR3, as DNA: TGTGCCATCAGGGGGGCCTTCCGCACAGATACGCAGTATTTT. This sequence encodes CAIRGAFRTDTQYF.

CDR3 DNA sequence: TGTGCCAGCAGCCGGAGCGGGGGAAACACCGGGGAGCTGTTTTTT. The encoded protein is CASSRSGGNTGELFF. The V gene is TRBV11-1, the J gene TRBJ2-2; 8 positions agree with TRBD2. V lost 5 bases, J lost 2 bases, and 4 bases stayed unmatched. Germline V lookup: CDR1 SGHAT, CDR2 FQDESV (reference sequence). The CDR3 totals 15 residues.

This clonotype appeared a few times. V gene TRBV20-1 combines with J gene TRBJ1-3; no clear D. The CDR3 is made up of 16 amino acids. Germline CDR1 and CDR2: DFQATT and SNEGSKA (reference sequence). The CDR3, as DNA: TGCAGCGTGGCGATGGACGGGAGCTTCTCTGGAAACACCATATATTTT. Its protein is CSVAMDGSFSGNTIYF.

This chain uses TRBV29-1 with TRBJ1-2, with TRBD1 matching over 8 bases. Germline CDR1 SQVTM, CDR2 ANQGSEA. V lost 7 bases, J lost 13 bases, and 11 bases stayed unmatched. The CDR3 is 11 amino acids. The CDR3: CSARDRRVFTF. In nucleotides, the CDR3 is TGCAGCGCCCGGGACAGGCGAGTTTTCACCTTC.

This clonotype was detected a few times. The gene calls are TRBV3-1 and TRBJ2-2, with 8 bases that match TRBD1. Losses at the gene ends were 2 bases for V and 4 bases for J; bases not matched to a gene: 6. Germline CDR1 LGHDT, CDR2 YNNKEL (reference sequence). This CDR3 spans 16 amino acids. The CDR3 loop reads CASSQLDRVGTGELFF. The CDR3 bases are TGTGCCAGCAGCCAACTGGACAGGGTGGGCACCGGGGAGCTGTTTTTT.

The chain uses TRBV20-1 and TRBJ2-5, with 8 bases matching TRBD2. V dropped 5 bases and J dropped 2; count of bases not matched to a gene: 7. Germline assignment: CDR1 DFQATT and CDR2 SNEGSKA (reference sequence). The length of the CDR3 is 14 residues. Written as DNA, the CDR3 is TGCAGTGCTTTTCGAGCGGGGGCACAAGAGACCCAGTACTTC. Translation gives CSAFRAGAQETQYF.